These 24 T cell receptor beta chains came from one sample sequenced in a study of long-term antiretroviral therapy in people with HIV. They ran version v3.0 of the immunoSEQ assay at survey level. Profiling relied on immunoSEQ multiplex PCR, and the TCRdb table lists in-frame clones only, not all of them. The sample consists of 20,000 to 25,000 clones, around 84% of them appearing once. The sample was unsorted PBMCs, taken 0.2 years after starting antiretroviral therapy. The receptors derive from a woman under 40 with HIV.

The genes are TRBV6-6 and TRBJ1-3; the D is unclear. Germline CDR1 is MNHNY and CDR2 is SVGAGI (reference sequence). V gave up 5 bases and J gave up 0 bases, with 8 bases separating them. The CDR3 consists of 14 residues. CDR3 in amino acids: CASSTQYSGNTIYF. The CDR3 DNA sequence: TGTGCCAGCAGTACCCAGTACTCTGGAAACACCATATATTTT.

The rearrangement links TRBV6-6 to TRBJ2-3; a weak D match, TRBD1 (6 bases). Per the germline V gene, CDR1 is MNHNY and CDR2 is SVGAGI (reference sequence). This CDR3 is 15 amino acids long. V lost 6 bases and J lost 2, with 15 bases in between. The CDR3 DNA is TGTGCCAGCAGCCAACCGGGACAACCCACAGATACGCAGTATTTT. Its protein product is CASSQPGQPTDTQYF.

V usage is TRBV9 and J usage is TRBJ2-6; D ambiguous. V shed 0 bases and J shed 2 bases, with 9 bases lying between them. The germline V gene has CDR1 SGDLS and CDR2 YYNGEE. The CDR3 is made up of 16 amino acids. The CDR3 region is CASSVARVAGANVLTF. CDR3 nucleotides: TGTGCCAGCAGCGTAGCCCGGGTAGCTGGGGCCAACGTCCTGACTTTC.

V is TRBV6-1 and J is TRBJ1-6; 8 nucleotides match TRBD1. The CDR3 is made up of 15 amino acids. Trimming at V came to 4 bases and at J to 7 bases, leaving 6 bases not matched to a gene. Germline V gene lookup returns CDR1 MNHNS and CDR2 SASEGT. The CDR3 region is CASSVQDRVNSPLHF. CDR3 nucleotide sequence: TGTGCCAGCAGTGTCCAGGACAGGGTAAATTCACCCCTCCACTTT.

The V and J genes are TRBV5-5 and TRBJ2-6, with 7 bases matching TRBD1. Trimming removed 4 bases from V and 3 bases from J; junction bases left unmatched: 7. The CDR3 sequence is 16 residues long. Germline values: CDR1 SGHKS, CDR2 YYEKEE (reference sequence). The CDR3 region has the DNA TGTGCCAGCAGCGGAATAGGGGGCTATGGGGCCAACGTCCTGACTTTC. Encoded protein: CASSGIGGYGANVLTF.

The chain employs TRBV5-1 and TRBJ1-1; D is ambiguous. Germline-derived CDR1 and CDR2 are SGHRS and YFSETQ. The CDR3 covers 14 residues. V was clipped by 4 bases and J by 3 bases, with 13 bases between them. The CDR3 DNA is TGCGCCAGCAGCCGGGATCCCGGGGACACTGAAGCTTTCTTT. It specifies CASSRDPGDTEAFF.

CDR3 nucleotide sequence: TGCGCCAGCAGCTCCCTCGCGGGGGAGGCCTACAATGAGCAGTTCTTC. It encodes CASSSLAGEAYNEQFF. J is TRBJ2-1 and V is TRBV5-1; 7 nucleotides match TRBD2. With V trimmed by 3 bases and J by 2 bases, 8 bases remained unmatched. From germline, CDR1 is SGHRS and CDR2 YFSETQ. There are 16 residues in the CDR3.

The chain recombines TRBV19 with TRBJ2-1; the match to TRBD2 covers 16 bases. The CDR3 spans 20 residues. From germline, CDR1 is LNHDA and CDR2 SQIVND (reference sequence). With 6 bases clipped from V and 1 base from J, the junction kept 12 bases outside the gene matches. The CDR3 reads CASRRAGTSGGAGSYNEQFF. The CDR3 nucleotides are TGTGCCAGTAGGAGGGCCGGGACTAGCGGGGGGGCTGGGTCCTACAATGAGCAGTTCTTC.

The genes are TRBV6-1 and TRBJ1-2; D ambiguous. V lost 2 bases to trimming and J lost 4 bases, with 23 bases between them. CDR3 length equals 18 residues. The germline CDR1 and CDR2 sequences are MNHNS and SASEGT. CDR3 in DNA: TGTGCCAGCAGTGAACAAGGTGGTCATGGGGTGGATGGCTATGGCTACACCTTC. Translating gives CASSEQGGHGVDGYGYTF.

The chain links TRBV27 to TRBJ2-5; D may be TRBD1 or TRBD2 (7 bases each). The CDR3 covers 16 residues. The ends were cut back, 6 bases at V and 5 bases at J, with 22 bases in the middle. Germline CDR1 reads MNHEY; CDR2 reads SMNVEV (reference sequence). CDR3 sequence: CASRSGWQGEGETQYF. The CDR3 DNA follows: TGTGCCAGCAGGTCCGGGTGGCAGGGGGAGGGTGAGACCCAGTACTTC.

This rearrangement joins TRBV4-2 to TRBJ1-6; maybe TRBD1 (5 bases). Germline lookup yields CDR1 LGHNA and CDR2 YNFKEQ. Trimming pared 4 bases from V and 7 bases from J, leaving 14 bases between. This CDR3 region has 15 residues. The CDR3 coding sequence is TGTGCCAGCAGCCGCGGCGGGGCCGAGAATTCACCCCTCCACTTT. Its translation: CASSRGGAENSPLHF.

The genes are TRBV6-1 and TRBJ1-1; tentatively, D is TRBD1 (5 bases). The germline V gene has CDR1 MNHNS and CDR2 SASEGT. Trimming removed 4 bases from V and 6 bases from J, with 12 bases in between. This CDR3 has 13 residues. CDR3 bases: TGTGCCAGCAGTGCGAACCGGGACGCTGAAGCTTTCTTT. Its translation: CASSANRDAEAFF.

This clone occurred once. The V gene is TRBV7-9, the J gene TRBJ1-4; the match to TRBD1 covers 8 bases. Trimming cost V 5 bases and J 7 bases; bases outside gene matches: 15. The CDR3 covers 17 residues. Germline values: CDR1 SEHNR, CDR2 FQNEAQ (reference sequence). For the CDR3, the DNA is TGTGCCAGCAGCCCCCGAGACAGGGGAAACGAAGGTGAAAAACTGTTTTTT. Its translation: CASSPRDRGNEGEKLFF.

The chain has TRBV6-4 and TRBJ2-3; 9 bases match TRBD1. Germline lookup yields CDR1 MRHNA and CDR2 SNTAGT. V lost 4 bases, J lost 8 bases, and 16 bases stayed unmatched. The CDR3 contains 17 residues. The CDR3 DNA follows: TGTGCCAGCAGTGCCAGCAGCGGGACAGGGACCGTGGCTACGCAGTATTTT. It encodes CASSASSGTGTVATQYF.

CDR3 region: CASGVGGGNGGYTF. CDR3 sequence (DNA): TGTGCTAGTGGTGTCGGGGGAGGGAACGGGGGCTACACCTTC. V is TRBV12-5 and J is TRBJ1-2; TRBD1 might be the D (5 bases). The germline CDR1 and CDR2 sequences are LGHNT and FRNRAP. Trimming took 5 bases from V and 8 from J, leaving 18 bases between them. The CDR3 has 14 residues.

The chain has TRBV10-2 and TRBJ2-1, with 12 bases fitting TRBD2. This CDR3 has 16 amino acids. The trim removed 2 bases at V and 14 bases at J, leaving 13 bases unmatched. CDR1 and CDR2 from the germline V gene are WSHSY and SAAADI. Here the CDR3 reads CASSEKLASGGVQKFF. In DNA form, the CDR3 reads TGCGCCAGCAGTGAGAAGTTGGCTAGCGGGGGGGTACAGAAGTTCTTC.

In DNA, the CDR3 is TGTGCCAGCAGCGCCCGGGACATACCCTCTGGAAACACCATATATTTT. Protein sequence: CASSARDIPSGNTIYF. The gene calls are TRBV7-8 and TRBJ1-3, with D perhaps TRBD1 (6 bases). The CDR3 contains 16 residues. Germline V gives CDR1 SGHVS, CDR2 FQNEAQ. V shed 5 bases and J shed 0 bases, with 14 bases lying between them.

This sequence joins TRBV28 and TRBJ2-2; D is unclear. The CDR3 has 14 residues. The germline gives CDR1 MDHEN, CDR2 SYDVKM. V dropped 6 bases and J dropped 6 bases, with 14 bases sitting between them. The CDR3 DNA sequence: TGTGCCAGCAGACCCCCGACTCGGGCCGGGGAGCTGTTTTTT. It is translated as CASRPPTRAGELFF.

The CDR3 reads CASSLDLANTGELFF. DNA of the CDR3: TGCGCCAGCAGCTTGGATCTGGCGAACACCGGGGAGCTGTTTTTT. The V gene is TRBV5-1, the J gene TRBJ2-2, with D unresolved. Trimming shortened V by 0 bases and J by 0 bases, and 6 bases separated the two germline ends. Per germline, CDR1 SGHRS and CDR2 YFSETQ. This CDR3 is built from 15 residues.

J is TRBJ2-3 and V is TRBV5-5, with D maybe TRBD2 (7 bases). V was clipped by 2 bases and J by 2 bases, with 15 bases between them. CDR3 size: 16 residues. Germline V gene lookup returns CDR1 SGHKS and CDR2 YYEKEE (reference sequence). CDR3 protein: CASSFPRGADTDTQYF. In nucleotides, the CDR3 is TGTGCCAGCAGCTTCCCCCGGGGGGCTGACACAGATACGCAGTATTTT.

This sequence joins TRBV4-2 and TRBJ1-1; D is uncertain. Trimming stripped 1 base from V and 5 bases from J, with 8 bases between. Looked up from germline, CDR1 is LGHNA and CDR2 is YNFKEQ. This CDR3 is 13 amino acids long. The CDR3 sequence: CASSQVTDTEAFF. DNA of the CDR3: TGTGCCAGCAGCCAAGTGACTGATACTGAAGCTTTCTTT.

The chain recombines TRBV5-1 with TRBJ1-2; no definite D call. The CDR3 loop spans 15 amino acids. V was trimmed by 1 base and J by 6 bases, leaving 16 bases between them. Germline CDR1 and CDR2: SGHRS and YFSETQ. The CDR3 reads CASSLRSGAGDGYTF. The CDR3 DNA reads TGCGCCAGCAGCTTGAGATCGGGCGCTGGGGATGGCTACACCTTC.

V usage is TRBV6-1 and J usage is TRBJ1-5; D call uncertain. From germline, CDR1 is MNHNS and CDR2 SASEGT. The CDR3 is made up of 14 amino acids. The V end was cut by 4 bases, the J end by 7 bases, with 14 bases between. CDR3 sequence: CASSAETTAQPQHF. The DNA for the CDR3 is TGTGCCAGCAGTGCGGAAACTACAGCGCAGCCCCAGCATTTT.

The chain joins TRBV5-4 to TRBJ1-1, with 8 bases aligning to TRBD1. CDR1 and CDR2 (germline): SGHNT, YYREEE (reference sequence). After removal of 4 bases from V and 9 bases from J, the junction contained 5 bases not matched to a gene. The CDR3 sequence is 12 residues long. This CDR3 is CASSLPGGQAFF. DNA for the CDR3: TGTGCCAGCAGCCTGCCAGGGGGCCAAGCTTTCTTT.